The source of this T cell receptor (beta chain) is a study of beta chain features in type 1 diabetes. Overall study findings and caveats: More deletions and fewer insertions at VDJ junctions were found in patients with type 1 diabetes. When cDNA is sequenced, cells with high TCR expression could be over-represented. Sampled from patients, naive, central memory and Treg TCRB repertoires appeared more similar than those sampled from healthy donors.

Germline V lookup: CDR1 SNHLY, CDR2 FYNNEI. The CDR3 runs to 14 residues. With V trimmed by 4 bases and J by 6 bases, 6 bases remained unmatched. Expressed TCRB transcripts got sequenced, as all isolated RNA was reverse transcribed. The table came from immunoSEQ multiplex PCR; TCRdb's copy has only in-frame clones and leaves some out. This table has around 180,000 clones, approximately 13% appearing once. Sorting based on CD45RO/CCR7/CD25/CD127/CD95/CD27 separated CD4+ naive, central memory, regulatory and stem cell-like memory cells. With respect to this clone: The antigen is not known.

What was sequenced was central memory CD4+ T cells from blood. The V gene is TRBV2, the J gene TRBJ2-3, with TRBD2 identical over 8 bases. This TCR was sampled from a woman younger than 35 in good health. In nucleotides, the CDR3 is TGTGCCAGCAGTGCAGCGGGAGTCAGGGATACGCAGTATTTT. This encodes CASSAAGVRDTQYF.